The clone carrying this T cell receptor beta chain was picked up many times. Gene-specific TRAV and TRBV primers were used for first-strand cDNA, covering alpha and beta chains. TCRs were put through approximately 20 PCR cycles of amplification with Phusion. A constant-region primer and the V-primer adapter served as the primer pair. Using its own MiXCR run on the reads, TCRdb lists one record per CDR3 protein. The sample records about 89,000 distinct CDR3 sequences, 9.4% being singletons. Time point: before trial treatment. CDR1 is SGHAT and CDR2 is FQDESV in the germline V gene (reference sequence). The length of the CDR3 is 13 residues. Trimming cost V 5 bases and J 2 bases, with 10 bases left between them. This sample was taken from a study of low-dose radiotherapy and immunotherapy resistance in tumors. Study as a whole: Cohort 1 was treated with 0.5 Gy per fraction at 2-week intervals, amounting to 6.5 Gy overall. Administration of intravenous cyclophosphamide at 200 mg/m2 took place every two weeks, one day before radiation and immunotherapy.

This material consisted of PBMCs, taken before treatment. This sequence originates from a male donor with prostate cancer. The chain uses TRBV11-1 and TRBJ2-7, with D hard to call. DNA for the CDR3: TGTGCCAGCAGCACAGAGGCAGCCTACGAGCAGTACTTC. Translated: CASSTEAAYEQYF.